The rows below give T cell receptor beta chains drawn from one sample of a study of shared clonotypes between healthy human individuals. This table comes from immunoSEQ multiplex PCR, and its TCRdb copy is limited to in-frame clones, with some not included. This sample has millions of clones; just over 90% occur once, and the top ten carry 0.13% to 0.15%. Sample: naive CD4+ T cells sorted from blood. The receptors come from a man aged 18-30 years in good health. Each CDR3 is given with its conserved first and last residue. The D gene is left open where the match is weak. Clone size is not always given. Where it is, it says once, few, many or a class for expanded clones.

.	.	TRBJ1-5	TRBV28	TGTGCCAGCAGTTTCCAGACACAGGGATATCGTCAGCCCCAGCATTTT	CASSFQTQGYRQPQHF
.	.	TRBJ2-7	TRBV11-2	TGTGCCAGCAGCTTCGGACACCTTCTCACCTACGAGCAGTACTTC	CASSFGHLLTYEQYF
.	.	TRBJ2-7	TRBV7-2	TGTGCCAGCAGTCAGACATCGAGGGAGCAGTACTTC	CASSQTSREQYF
.	TRBD2	TRBJ2-5	TRBV18	TGTGCCAGCTCACTCGGACTAGCGGAACAAGAGACCCAGTACTTC	CASSLGLAEQETQYF
once	.	TRBJ2-3	TRBV4-3	TGCGCCAGCAGCCAATACGAGTCATCGGATACGCAGTATTTT	CASSQYESSDTQYF
.	TRBD2	TRBJ2-7	TRBV10-3	TGTGCCATCAGTGATTCTAGCGGCTACGAGCAGTACTTC	CAISDSSGYEQYF
.	.	TRBJ1-5	TRBV7-6	TGTGCCAGCAGCCTCTCCCGGAATCAGCCCCAGCATTTT	CASSLSRNQPQHF
.	.	TRBJ2-1	TRBV18	TGTGCCAGCTCACCACCGGGAGCTAGCAATTACAATGAGCAGTTCTTC	CASSPPGASNYNEQFF
.	.	TRBJ2-3	TRBV20-1	TGCAGTGCCCTCTCCACAGATACGCAGTATTTT	CSALSTDTQYF
.	.	TRBJ2-7	TRBV19	TGTGCCAGTAGTGCTCCGGGAGCTAGCACCTACGAGCAGTACTTC	CASSAPGASTYEQYF
.	.	TRBJ1-1	TRBV27	TGTGCCAGCAGTTTACTCCTCACAGGGGAAGCTTTCTTT	CASSLLLTGEAFF
.	.	TRBJ1-3	TRBV30	TGTGCCTGGGGGTTCTCCATAGGGCTGGGAAACACCATATATTTT	CAWGFSIGLGNTIYF
.	.	TRBJ2-2	TRBV28	TGTGCCAGCACCCAGGGCCTACGCAGAACCACCGGGGAGCTGTTTTTT	CASTQGLRRTTGELFF
.	TRBD1	TRBJ2-7	TRBV7-9	TGTGCCAGCAGCTTGGACAGGGGAATACACGAGCAGTACTTC	CASSLDRGIHEQYF
.	.	TRBJ2-7	TRBV2	TGTGCCAGTGGGAGGCAGCCCGACTACGAGCAGTACTTC	CASGRQPDYEQYF
.	.	TRBJ1-5	TRBV6-5	TGTGCCAGCAGGCCCGGGATTAATCAGCCCCAGCATTTT	CASRPGINQPQHF
.	.	TRBJ2-5	TRBV6-5	TGTGCCAGCACTTTAAGCCAGGGGGGCTCCAGGACCCAGTACTTC	CASTLSQGGSRTQYF
.	.	TRBJ2-2	TRBV7-2	TGTGCCAGCAGCTCGACTACCACGGCCGGGGAGCTGTTTTTT	CASSSTTTAGELFF
once	.	TRBJ1-5	TRBV6-6	TGTGCCAGCAGTCAGCAAGGTGGGGATCAGCCCCAGCATTTT	CASSQQGGDQPQHF
.	TRBD1	TRBJ1-1	TRBV28	TGTGCCAGTCCTAGGACAGGGGAAAGTTGGACTGAAGCTTTCTTT	CASPRTGESWTEAFF
.	TRBD2	TRBJ2-1	TRBV2	TGTGCCAGCAGTGATTTAGCGGGGCAACAGTTCTTC	CASSDLAGQQFF
.	TRBD1	TRBJ2-5	TRBV5-1	TGCGCCAGCAGCTCAAATATACAGGGGAGAGAGACCCAGTACTTC	CASSSNIQGRETQYF
.	TRBD1	TRBJ1-4	TRBV28	TGTGCCAGCAGTTCGGACAGGGGGCCACGAACTAATGAAAAACTGTTTTTT	CASSSDRGPRTNEKLFF
few	TRBD1	TRBJ1-4	TRBV2	TGTGCCAGCAGCCAGGACAGGGGTGAAAAACTGTTTTTT	CASSQDRGEKLFF
.	.	TRBJ2-5	TRBV5-1	TGCGCCAGCAGCAAACAGGGCTACGAGACCCAGTACTTC	CASSKQGYETQYF
.	TRBD1	TRBJ1-5	TRBV19	TGTGCCAGTACCCTCGGGACAGTAGGCAATCAGCCCCAGCATTTT	CASTLGTVGNQPQHF
.	TRBD2	TRBJ2-7	TRBV6-4	TGTGCCAGCAGTGACGGACTAGCCGACACCTACGAGCAGTACTTC	CASSDGLADTYEQYF
.	.	TRBJ1-5	TRBV6-5	TGTGCCAGCAGTGATAACCCGTACAATCAGCCCCAGCACTTT	CASSDNPYNQPQHF
once	.	TRBJ1-6	TRBV9	TGTGCCAGCAGCGTAGGGGGGCCCAAGGAGGATAATTCACCCCTCCACTTT	CASSVGGPKEDNSPLHF
.	TRBD1	TRBJ2-7	TRBV2	TGTGCCAGCAGTCCTCAGCAGGGGGCCTACGAGCAGTACTTC	CASSPQQGAYEQYF
.	.	TRBJ1-6	TRBV4-1	TGCGCCAGCAGCCAAGAGGATAGGGGCTCACCCCTCCACTTT	CASSQEDRGSPLHF
.	.	TRBJ2-1	TRBV11-1	TGTGCCAGCAGCTTAGGGGGGAAAGGCTCCTACAATGAGCAGTTCTTC	CASSLGGKGSYNEQFF
.	.	TRBJ2-1	TRBV10-1	TGCGCCAGCAGTGAGTCTAGACTGGGAAGTGGTCATGAGCAGTTCTTC	CASSESRLGSGHEQFF
.	.	TRBJ2-7	TRBV28	TGTGCCAGCAGTTTGGAAAGGGGCCAAGGGGGAGAGCAGTACTTC	CASSLERGQGGEQYF
.	.	TRBJ2-1	TRBV6-1	TGTGCCAGCAGCCTTCCGAGGTTCAATGAGCAGTTCTTC	CASSLPRFNEQFF
.	.	TRBJ1-2	TRBV28	TGTGCCAGCAGTCCACAGGGCCTGGGGGGGTATGGCTACACCTTC	CASSPQGLGGYGYTF
.	TRBD1	TRBJ2-1	TRBV11-2	TGTGCCAGCAGCTTAGGGACAGGGAGCTCCTACAATGAGCAGTTCTTC	CASSLGTGSSYNEQFF
.	TRBD1	TRBJ1-2	TRBV7-9	TGTGCCAGCAGCTTCCCCGACAGGGGACATGGCTACACCTTC	CASSFPDRGHGYTF
.	.	TRBJ1-2	TRBV19	TGTGCCAGTACGGTGGACACAGCGGCGGACTATGGCTACACCTTC	CASTVDTAADYGYTF
.	.	TRBJ2-2	TRBV4-1	TGCGCCAGCAGCCAAGTTTCGGCCACCGGGGAGCTGTTTTTT	CASSQVSATGELFF
.	.	TRBJ1-2	TRBV30	TGTGCCTGGAGGGACTACAGGGAAGGGGTCAACTATGGCTACACCTTC	CAWRDYREGVNYGYTF
once	.	TRBJ2-7	TRBV7-8	TGTGCCAGCGGCCAAAGGGGGGAGCAGTACTTC	CASGQRGEQYF
.	.	TRBJ2-7	TRBV6-9	TGTGCCAGCACCATTAGGGACAACTCCTACGAGCAGTACTTC	CASTIRDNSYEQYF
.	.	TRBJ2-7	TRBV7-9	TGTGCCAGCAGCTTAGCCGGCAGGGGACACGAGCAGTACTTC	CASSLAGRGHEQYF
once	.	TRBJ1-2	TRBV6-4	TGTGCCAGCAGTGAGGGGGGGACGGGCAACTATGGCTACACCTTC	CASSEGGTGNYGYTF
.	.	TRBJ2-7	TRBV29-1	TGCAGCGTGACAGTTGTTGCCGGCTACGAGCAGTACTTC	CSVTVVAGYEQYF
.	TRBD1	TRBJ2-5	TRBV5-1	TGCGCCAGCAGCCCTCGACAGGGGGAAGAGACCCAGTACTTC	CASSPRQGEETQYF
.	TRBD2	TRBJ2-3	TRBV5-1	TGCGCCAGCAGCTTGGTGGGAGGACTAGCGGGGGACACAGATACGCAGTATTTT	CASSLVGGLAGDTDTQYF
.	TRBD1	TRBJ2-1	TRBV18	TGTGCCAGCTCCCCCGGACAGGGAGTCAATGAGCAGTTCTTC	CASSPGQGVNEQFF
.	.	TRBJ1-1	TRBV7-2	TGTGCCAGCAGCTTAGTGGCGGGAAGCGGCACTGAAGCTTTCTTT	CASSLVAGSGTEAFF
.	.	TRBJ2-3	TRBV13	TGTGCCAGCAGCTTAGGGACTAAGGGCACAGATACGCAGTATTTT	CASSLGTKGTDTQYF
.	TRBD1	TRBJ1-1	TRBV5-1	TGCGCCAGCAGCCCCCTGGGACAGGAGGCTTTCTTT	CASSPLGQEAFF
.	.	TRBJ2-2	TRBV9	TGTGCCAGCAGCGTAGCGTCAGGGTCCACCGGGGAGCTGTTTTTT	CASSVASGSTGELFF
.	.	TRBJ2-3	TRBV11-3	TGTGCCAGCAGCTTCGGCGGAACTAGCACAGATACGCAGTATTTT	CASSFGGTSTDTQYF
.	TRBD1	TRBJ2-7	TRBV19	TGTGCCAGTAGTTCGGGACAGGGGACCTCCTACGAGCAGTACTTC	CASSSGQGTSYEQYF
.	TRBD2	TRBJ2-7	TRBV5-4	TGTGCCAGCAGCGGGGGACTAGCGGGAGGGGGTGAGCAGTACTTC	CASSGGLAGGGEQYF